This is a list of T cell receptor beta chains from one sample in a study of identical twins. TCRdb called the 5' RACE reads again in MiXCR, with one record for every CDR3 protein. Among a few hundred thousand distinct CDR3 sequences listed, 9.6% were seen once. This sample was shared with a second study, whose subject was yellow fever vaccine responses in identical twins.

Sequences were obtained from PBMCs. These receptors were obtained from a woman between 18 and 29 years old in good health. Both conserved end residues are part of each CDR3. D genes are given only for firm matches. The size field is filled for only some rows; it gives once, few, many or a size class.

abundance | d_gene | j_gene | len | v_gene | CDR3nt | CDR3aa
- | - | TRBJ2-3 | 13 | TRBV20-1 | TGCAGTGCTACCGGGACCGGTGCAGATACGCAGTATTTT | CSATGTGADTQYF
many | - | TRBJ2-7 | 14 | TRBV7-2 | TGTGCCAGCAGCTTAGAAGTCGCAAAAAACGAGCAGTACTTC | CASSLEVAKNEQYF
few | - | TRBJ2-1 | 13 | TRBV18 | TGTGCCAGCTCAGACAGCTTTACCAATGAGCAGTTCTTC | CASSDSFTNEQFF
few | - | TRBJ2-7 | 14 | TRBV3-1 | TGTGCCAGCAGCCCATTTAGGACTTCCTACGAGCAGTACTTC | CASSPFRTSYEQYF
- | - | TRBJ2-7 | 15 | TRBV20-1 | TGCAGTGCTTGGGGCGTTTCGGGAATCACCTACGAGCAGTACTTC | CSAWGVSGITYEQYF
few | - | TRBJ2-5 | 15 | TRBV4-1 | TGCGCCAGCAGCCATGGAGACATCCTCCAAGAGACCCAGTACTTC | CASSHGDILQETQYF
many | - | TRBJ1-5 | 15 | TRBV3-1 | TGTGCCAGCAGCCAAGATGGTGTTCGCAATCAGCCCCAGCATTTT | CASSQDGVRNQPQHF
few | - | TRBJ2-1 | 15 | TRBV15 | TGTGCCACCAGCAGAGCTGGGGCCAGCGCGAATGAGCAGTTCTTC | CATSRAGASANEQFF
once | - | TRBJ2-2 | 13 | TRBV6-1 | TGTGCCACGGGACGGCCTGGGGCCGGGGAGCTGTTTTTT | CATGRPGAGELFF
many | TRBD2 | TRBJ2-4 | 14 | TRBV7-2 | TGTGCCAGCAGCTTAGAAAGGGAGGGATACATTCAGTACTTC | CASSLEREGYIQYF
many | TRBD2 | TRBJ2-1 | 13 | TRBV7-9 | TGTGCCAGCAGCTGGGAGGGGTCCAATGAGCAGTTCTTC | CASSWEGSNEQFF
- | TRBD2 | TRBJ2-7 | 14 | TRBV7-6 | TGTGCCAGCAGCTTAGGGTCTAGCGGGCGCGAGCAGTACTTC | CASSLGSSGREQYF
- | - | TRBJ2-1 | 12 | TRBV5-1 | TGCGCCAGCAGCCAAACGGAGGGTGAGCAGTTCTTC | CASSQTEGEQFF
many | - | TRBJ1-1 | 13 | TRBV12-3/TRBV12-4 | TGTGCCAGCAGTCGAAATCAAAACACTGAAGCTTTCTTT | CASSRNQNTEAFF
- | - | TRBJ1-5 | 13 | TRBV6-1 | TGTGCCATATCCGGGACAAATAATCAGCCCCAGCATTTT | CAISGTNNQPQHF
few | - | TRBJ1-5 | 15 | TRBV7-2 | TGTGCCAGCAGCCCTAGTTGGCGGGGAAGCCAGCCCCAGCATTTT | CASSPSWRGSQPQHF
- | TRBD1 | TRBJ2-7 | 14 | TRBV25-1 | TGTGCCAGCACGAAGACAGGGAGCATCTACGAGCAGTACTTC | CASTKTGSIYEQYF
few | - | TRBJ2-1 | 15 | TRBV6-4 | TGTGCCAGCAGTGAAGTGGTGAGCTCCTACACTGAGCAGTTCTTC | CASSEVVSSYTEQFF
many | TRBD1 | TRBJ1-4 | 14 | TRBV28 | TGTGCCAGCAACCCACAGGGGGCTGTTGAAAAACTGTTTTTT | CASNPQGAVEKLFF
many | - | TRBJ2-7 | 15 | TRBV10-3 | TGTGCCATCAGTGAGTCAGAGGAGGGAGCCTACGAGCAGTACTTC | CAISESEEGAYEQYF
- | - | TRBJ2-3 | 14 | TRBV27 | TGTGCCAGCAGTTCATTCGCAGCAGCAGATACGCAGTATTTT | CASSSFAAADTQYF
many | - | TRBJ1-1 | 15 | TRBV5-1 | TGCGCCAGCAGCTTGACAGGCGATTGGAACACTGAAGCTTTCTTT | CASSLTGDWNTEAFF
many | TRBD1 | TRBJ1-5 | 15 | TRBV29-1 | TGCAGCGTTGAAGACCCTTCAGGGGGGAATCAGCCCCAGCATTTT | CSVEDPSGGNQPQHF
- | - | TRBJ2-3 | 14 | TRBV9 | TGTGCCAGCAGCGGGGGGGATAGCACAGATACGCAGTATTTT | CASSGGDSTDTQYF
many | - | TRBJ2-7 | 14 | TRBV7-2 | TGTGCCAGCAGCTTTTCGCATATTGGTTACGAGCAGTACTTC | CASSFSHIGYEQYF
few | - | TRBJ2-3 | 15 | TRBV12-3/TRBV12-4 | TGTGCCAGCAGTGTCCGACGCGTTAGCACAGATACGCAGTATTTT | CASSVRRVSTDTQYF
many | TRBD1 | TRBJ2-5 | 14 | TRBV20-1 | TGCAGTGCCCGGGAGGACAGGGGTGGACAGACCCAGTACTTC | CSAREDRGGQTQYF
few | - | TRBJ2-1 | 14 | TRBV24-1 | TGTGCCACCAGTCATCCGGGAGCCTACAATGAGCAGTTCTTC | CATSHPGAYNEQFF
few | - | TRBJ2-5 | 12 | TRBV6-2/TRBV6-3 | TGTGCCAGCAGCAACGTGCAAGAGACCCAGTACTTC | CASSNVQETQYF
many | - | TRBJ2-3 | 16 | TRBV12-3/TRBV12-4 | TGTGCCAGCAGGGACCCGGGGCGGGGGCCCTTAGATACGCAGTATTTT | CASRDPGRGPLDTQYF
many | - | TRBJ1-1 | 14 | TRBV3-1 | TGTGCCAGCAGCCACTGGCAAGGGGTTTCTGAAGCTTTCTTT | CASSHWQGVSEAFF